This T cell receptor (beta chain) was sequenced for a study of blood T cells in healthy people across ages. The study, taken as a whole, reports: In older individuals, TCR beta diversity per million T cells was lower, falling roughly linearly with age.

Combining a sample-barcoded 5' primer with a J-beta primer mix, a second PCR ran for about 7 to 11 cycles. Every cDNA was tagged by a template-switch adaptor with 12 random nucleotides. TCRdb ran MiXCR on the 5' RACE reads and lists one entry per CDR3 protein. The sample carries hundreds of thousands of distinct CDR3 sequences, about 61% recorded once. Comment on this clonotype: Its antigen is currently unknown. A junction boundary mismatches the germline segment, possibly from a read error.

Each sample yielded at least 5.5 micrograms of PBMC total RNA. CDR3 length: 14 residues. Per the germline V gene, CDR1 is MDHEN and CDR2 is SYDVKM. Sequencing input: blood. The rearrangement uses TRBV28 and TRBJ1-5; 8 positions match TRBD1. This sequence originates from a middle-aged man in good health. In DNA, the CDR3 is TGTGCCAGCAGGAGGACAGGGAGCAATCAGCCCCGGCATTTT. This encodes CASRRTGSNQPRHF.